A selection of T cell receptor beta chains follows, all from one sample in a study of cytomegalovirus exposure and HLA in healthy donors. This table comes from immunoSEQ multiplex PCR, and its TCRdb copy is limited to in-frame clones, with some not included. The top ten hold approximately 2.2% of the sample, which has under 95,000 clones, approximately 91% seen once. The sequencing sample was made of PBMCs. The receptors come from a man aged 25 to 45 in good health and CMV-seronegative. Both conserved end residues are part of each CDR3. Fields, in order: D gene, J gene, clone size, V gene, CDR3 DNA, CDR3 protein. The D gene is left open where the match is weak. The size field is filled for only some rows; it gives once, few, many or a size class.

D: NA
J: TRBJ2-7
size: NA
V: TRBV7-5
DNA: TGTGCCTGGAGGGACAGGCACTCGGTGCAGTACTTC
CDR3: CAWRDRHSVQYF

D: NA
J: TRBJ1-2
size: once
V: TRBV13
DNA: TGTGCCAGCAGCTTGAACGGGGAAGGCTACACCTTC
CDR3: CASSLNGEGYTF

D: NA
J: TRBJ2-7
size: NA
V: TRBV5-1
DNA: TGCGCCAGCAGCACTGACAGGACGGTCTACGAGCAGTACTTC
CDR3: CASSTDRTVYEQYF

D: TRBD1
J: TRBJ1-6
size: NA
V: TRBV6-6
DNA: TGTGCCAGCAGTTCGACTCGACAGGGGTGGAATTCACCCCTCCACTTT
CDR3: CASSSTRQGWNSPLHF

D: TRBD2
J: TRBJ2-1
size: NA
V: TRBV7-7
DNA: TGTGCTAGCAGCTTAGGCGTAGCGGGGGGGCCCAATGAGCAGTTCTTC
CDR3: CASSLGVAGGPNEQFF

D: NA
J: TRBJ1-4
size: NA
V: TRBV7-9
DNA: TGTGCCAGCAGGGACACAACTAATGAAAAACTGTTTTTT
CDR3: CASRDTTNEKLFF

D: NA
J: TRBJ1-1
size: NA
V: TRBV19
DNA: TGTGCCAGTACCGGAGGTTTTACTGAAGCTTTCTTT
CDR3: CASTGGFTEAFF

D: TRBD2
J: TRBJ2-7
size: NA
V: TRBV7-8
DNA: TGTGCCAGCAGCGATAGTAGCGGGGGGGCCTACGAGCAGTACTTC
CDR3: CASSDSSGGAYEQYF

D: NA
J: TRBJ1-2
size: NA
V: TRBV27
DNA: TGTGCCAGCAGCTCAAAGTTTGGGGCCATTGCGGTGGGTGGCTACACCTTC
CDR3: CASSSKFGAIAVGGYTF

D: TRBD1
J: TRBJ2-7
size: NA
V: TRBV9
DNA: TGTGCCAGCAGCGGAGGACAGGGGGTCTACGAGCAGTACTTC
CDR3: CASSGGQGVYEQYF

D: TRBD2
J: TRBJ2-2
size: NA
V: TRBV15
DNA: TGTGCCACCATGACTAGCGGGAGTGGCACCGGGGAGCTGTTTTTT
CDR3: CATMTSGSGTGELFF

D: TRBD1
J: TRBJ1-1
size: NA
V: TRBV9
DNA: TGTGCCAGCAGCGTAGGAACGAGGGACAGGGGGAACACTGAAGCTTTCTTT
CDR3: CASSVGTRDRGNTEAFF

D: TRBD1
J: TRBJ1-4
size: NA
V: TRBV5-1
DNA: TGCGCCAGCAGGCTGGACAGGGGACGAGAAAAACTGTTTTTT
CDR3: CASRLDRGREKLFF

D: TRBD2
J: TRBJ2-5
size: NA
V: TRBV5-1
DNA: TGCGCCAGCAGCCCGGGGGCGCTTGCGGGGGGGCACCAAGAGACCCAGTACTTC
CDR3: CASSPGALAGGHQETQYF

D: TRBD1
J: TRBJ2-7
size: NA
V: TRBV5-1
DNA: TGCGCCAGCTCCGGACAGGGGGCCCACTACGAGCAGTACTTC
CDR3: CASSGQGAHYEQYF

D: TRBD1
J: TRBJ1-2
size: NA
V: TRBV9
DNA: TGTGCCAGCAGCGCCAGGGCACAGGGGGGGCACTATGGCTACACCTTC
CDR3: CASSARAQGGHYGYTF

D: NA
J: TRBJ2-7
size: NA
V: TRBV5-1
DNA: TGCGCCAGCAGCCAGGCGGGACGGAGTCCCTACGAGCAGTACTTC
CDR3: CASSQAGRSPYEQYF

D: NA
J: TRBJ1-1
size: NA
V: TRBV10-3
DNA: TGTGCCATCAGTGAAGAGGCGGGGGTCACTGAAGCTTTCTTT
CDR3: CAISEEAGVTEAFF

D: NA
J: TRBJ1-3
size: NA
V: TRBV6-5
DNA: TGTGCCAGCAGTTTCGGGTCGGACTCTGGAAACACCATATATTTT
CDR3: CASSFGSDSGNTIYF

D: TRBD1
J: TRBJ1-1
size: once
V: TRBV30
DNA: TGTGCCTGGAAAACAGGGGTGGTTAGGAGAAACACTGAAGCTTTCTTT
CDR3: CAWKTGVVRRNTEAFF

D: TRBD1
J: TRBJ1-1
size: NA
V: TRBV19
DNA: TGTGCCAGTAGCTTGGAAGGATACACAGGGGGCATCACTGAAGCTTTCTTT
CDR3: CASSLEGYTGGITEAFF

D: NA
J: TRBJ1-1
size: NA
V: TRBV5-1
DNA: TGCGCCAGCAGACCGCAGGGTGCGAACACTGAAGCTTTCTTT
CDR3: CASRPQGANTEAFF

D: NA
J: TRBJ2-2
size: NA
V: TRBV5-1
DNA: TGCGCCAGCAGCGCGGGACTTAAGAACACCGGGGAGCTGTTTTTT
CDR3: CASSAGLKNTGELFF

D: NA
J: TRBJ2-7
size: NA
V: TRBV5-4
DNA: TGTGCCAGCAGCTTATTCGGGACCTACGAGCAGTACTTC
CDR3: CASSLFGTYEQYF

D: TRBD1
J: TRBJ1-6
size: few
V: TRBV7-9
DNA: TGTGCCAGCACCGGGACAGAAGCATCACCCCTCCACTTT
CDR3: CASTGTEASPLHF

D: TRBD1
J: TRBJ2-1
size: few
V: TRBV20-1
DNA: TGCAGTGCTGATACAGGGGGTGAGCAGTTCTTC
CDR3: CSADTGGEQFF

D: NA
J: TRBJ1-2
size: NA
V: TRBV27
DNA: TGTGCCAGCAGTTCTGGGGGCGACCTCTATGGCTACACCTTC
CDR3: CASSSGGDLYGYTF

D: NA
J: TRBJ2-5
size: NA
V: TRBV6-5
DNA: TGTGCCGCTAAGGGGCAAGAGACCCAGTACTTC
CDR3: CAAKGQETQYF

D: NA
J: TRBJ2-5
size: few
V: TRBV10-2
DNA: TGCGCCAGCAGTGATGAGGGGGACGAGACCCAGTACTTC
CDR3: CASSDEGDETQYF

D: NA
J: TRBJ2-7
size: NA
V: TRBV6-1
DNA: TGTGCCACCTCGTCGTCAGTCTACGAGCAGTACTTC
CDR3: CATSSSVYEQYF

D: TRBD1
J: TRBJ2-2
size: once
V: TRBV5-1
DNA: TGCGCCAGCAGCCCCGACAGGGTTTGGACCGGGGAGCTGTTTTTT
CDR3: CASSPDRVWTGELFF

D: TRBD2
J: TRBJ2-1
size: NA
V: TRBV27
DNA: TGTGCCAGCAGTTTAGGGCGGGGGGCCGACAATGAGCAGTTCTTC
CDR3: CASSLGRGADNEQFF

D: TRBD1
J: TRBJ2-7
size: NA
V: TRBV10-1
DNA: TGCGCCAGCAGTGAGGACAGGGAAGACGAGCAGTACTTC
CDR3: CASSEDREDEQYF

D: NA
J: TRBJ2-5
size: NA
V: TRBV5-1
DNA: TGCGCCAGCAGCTCCTTTTGGGGGCACCAAGAGACCCAGTACTTC
CDR3: CASSSFWGHQETQYF

D: TRBD2
J: TRBJ2-7
size: NA
V: TRBV10-3
DNA: TGTGCCATCAGTGATTTTAATGTCGCGACTAGCGCCTACGAGCAGTACTTC
CDR3: CAISDFNVATSAYEQYF

D: TRBD1
J: TRBJ1-5
size: once
V: TRBV10-2
DNA: TGCGCCAGCAGTGAAGGGATCGGACAGGGGGATAATCAGCCCCAGCATTTT
CDR3: CASSEGIGQGDNQPQHF

D: TRBD1
J: TRBJ1-1
size: NA
V: TRBV13
DNA: TGTGCCAGCAGCAAAGACAGGGGGAACACTGAAGCTTTCTTT
CDR3: CASSKDRGNTEAFF

D: NA
J: TRBJ1-6
size: NA
V: TRBV29-1
DNA: TGCAGCGTTGAAAAAACAAGGAGTCACTTAGGCTCCTATAATTCACCCCTCCACTTT
CDR3: CSVEKTRSHLGSYNSPLHF

D: TRBD1
J: TRBJ2-7
size: NA
V: TRBV5-1
DNA: TGCGCCAGCAGCGGAGACAGGGGGATCTACGAGCAGTACTTC
CDR3: CASSGDRGIYEQYF

D: TRBD1
J: TRBJ1-1
size: NA
V: TRBV28
DNA: TGTGCCACCGGGACAGCGAACACTGAAGCTTTCTTT
CDR3: CATGTANTEAFF

D: TRBD1
J: TRBJ1-2
size: NA
V: TRBV15
DNA: TGTGCCACCAGCAGAGTGTTGGGGACAGGAGGTAACTATGGCTACACCTTC
CDR3: CATSRVLGTGGNYGYTF

D: NA
J: TRBJ2-3
size: NA
V: TRBV5-1
DNA: TGCGCCAGCAGTTTTTCCGGGAGAGGGAGCACAGATACGCAGTATTTT
CDR3: CASSFSGRGSTDTQYF

D: NA
J: TRBJ1-5
size: NA
V: TRBV18
DNA: TGTGCCAGCTCACCTGGGGGAGGACTCAATCAGCCCCAGCATTTT
CDR3: CASSPGGGLNQPQHF

D: NA
J: TRBJ2-1
size: NA
V: TRBV19
DNA: TGTGCCAGTAGTATAGTGGGGCAGAACAATGAGCAGTTCTTC
CDR3: CASSIVGQNNEQFF

D: NA
J: TRBJ2-7
size: NA
V: TRBV5-1
DNA: TGCGCCAGCAGCCGGCGCGAGGCCCAGAAAATTCCTGACTACGAGCAGTACTTC
CDR3: CASSRREAQKIPDYEQYF

D: TRBD1
J: TRBJ2-7
size: NA
V: TRBV6-6
DNA: TGTGCCAGCATTTTATCTAGGGACAGGGGTCACGAGCAGTACTTC
CDR3: CASILSRDRGHEQYF

D: NA
J: TRBJ2-1
size: once
V: TRBV5-4
DNA: TGTGCCAGCAGCTTGGATAGTCGGGGGATCGGTTTTGAGCAGTTCTTC
CDR3: CASSLDSRGIGFEQFF

D: NA
J: TRBJ1-2
size: NA
V: TRBV10-3
DNA: TGTGCCATCAGTGAGTCCGCAGATCCATATGGCTACACCTTC
CDR3: CAISESADPYGYTF

D: TRBD1
J: TRBJ1-5
size: NA
V: TRBV4-2
DNA: TGTGCCAGCAGCCAACAGATCGGGACAGGGGGTCCCTATAGCAATCAGCCCCAGCATTTT
CDR3: CASSQQIGTGGPYSNQPQHF

D: TRBD2
J: TRBJ2-1
size: few
V: TRBV6-4
DNA: TGTGCCAGCAGTGAATCCGGACTAGCGGAGAGCTACAATGAGCAGTTCTTC
CDR3: CASSESGLAESYNEQFF

D: NA
J: TRBJ1-1
size: once
V: TRBV6-1
DNA: TGTGCCAGCAGTGAAGGTCTACGTAACCCCGAAGCTTTCTTT
CDR3: CASSEGLRNPEAFF

D: NA
J: TRBJ1-1
size: NA
V: TRBV5-6
DNA: TGTGCCAGCCAATGGTTTCGGGGGATTCAGACTGAAGCTTTCTTT
CDR3: CASQWFRGIQTEAFF